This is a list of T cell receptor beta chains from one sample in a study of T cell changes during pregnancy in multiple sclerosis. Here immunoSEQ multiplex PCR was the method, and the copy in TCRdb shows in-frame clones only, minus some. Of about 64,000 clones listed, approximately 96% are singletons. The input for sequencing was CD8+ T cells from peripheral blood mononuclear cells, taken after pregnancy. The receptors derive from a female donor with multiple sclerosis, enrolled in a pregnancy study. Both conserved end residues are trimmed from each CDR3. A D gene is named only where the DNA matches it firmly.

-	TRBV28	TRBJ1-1	ASRPRNTEAF
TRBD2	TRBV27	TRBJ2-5	ASGQRGRETQY
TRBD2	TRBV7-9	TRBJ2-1	ASSQPGFSGQAYNEQF
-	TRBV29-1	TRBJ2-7	SIQSGSYEQY
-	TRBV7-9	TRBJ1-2	ASGLDSHYGYT
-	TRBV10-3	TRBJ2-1	AVAAGTAKNEQF
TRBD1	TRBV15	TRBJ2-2	ATSVDRGNTGELF
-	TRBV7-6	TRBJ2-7	ASSPHIAYEQY
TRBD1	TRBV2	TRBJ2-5	ASRQGQGQETQY
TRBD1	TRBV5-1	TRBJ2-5	ASSSDRETQY
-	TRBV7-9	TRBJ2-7	ASSLDPGDGNEQY
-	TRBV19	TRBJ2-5	ASNAGLGETQY
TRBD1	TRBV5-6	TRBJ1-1	ASSGGGQTGGAF
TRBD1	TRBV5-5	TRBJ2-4	ASSSHRDRGLEAKNIQY
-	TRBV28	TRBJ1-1	ASSFRETEAF
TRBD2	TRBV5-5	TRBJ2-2	ASSTTSGSGELF
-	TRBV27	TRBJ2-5	ASRRAGTQY
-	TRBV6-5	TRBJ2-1	ASSYPESDPYNEQF
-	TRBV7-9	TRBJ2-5	ASSSTAIETQY
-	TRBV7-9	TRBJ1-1	ASSKGHLNTEAF
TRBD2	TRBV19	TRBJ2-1	ASSITSGSYEQF
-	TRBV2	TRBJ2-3	ASSEAGDTQY
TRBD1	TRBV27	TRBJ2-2	ASSLTGVTGELF
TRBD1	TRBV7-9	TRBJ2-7	ASSHPGDRGREQY
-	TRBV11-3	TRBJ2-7	ASSPAHGTGSPYEQY
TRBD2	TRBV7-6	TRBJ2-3	ASSKPRSGRWADTQY
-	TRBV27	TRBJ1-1	ASRGGRQTGEAF